Listed here are 19 T cell receptor beta chains from one sample, sequenced in a study of blood T cells in healthy people across ages. The use of a sample-barcoded 5' primer and a J-beta primer mix characterized a second PCR of about 6 to 11 cycles. Each CDR3 protein gets one entry after TCRdb re-called the 5' RACE reads with MiXCR. Found here are more than 1,400,000 distinct CDR3 sequences, approximately 38% of them singletons; the top ten hold 7.9%. The material sequenced was blood. The receptors come from a woman younger than 30 in good health.

This rearrangement joins TRBV20-1 to TRBJ2-2, with 8 bases aligning to TRBD1. The CDR3 has 13 amino acids. V was clipped by 4 bases and J by 5 bases; unmatched bases: 3. The V gene's germline CDR1 is DFQATT and CDR2 SNEGSKA (reference sequence). CDR3 sequence reads: CSANRGNTGELFF. For the CDR3, the DNA is TGCAGTGCTAACAGGGGGAATACCGGGGAGCTGTTTTTT.

In its sample, this clonotype was seen a few times. The chain couples TRBV14 to TRBJ2-2, with D unresolved. Per germline, CDR1 SGHDN and CDR2 FVKESK. This CDR3 has 13 amino acids. V lost 0 bases, J lost 6 bases, and 5 bases lay in between. The CDR3 nucleotides are TGTGCCAGCAGCCAAGAAAGCGCCGGGGAGCTGTTTTTT. It is translated as CASSQESAGELFF.

The chain carries TRBV7-9 and TRBJ2-1; 12 bases fit TRBD2. The CDR3 contains 15 residues. From germline, CDR1 is SEHNR and CDR2 FQNEAQ (reference sequence). V shed 5 bases, J shed 8 bases, and the junction held 7 bases outside the gene matches. This CDR3 is CASSPTSGSFYEQFF. The DNA of the CDR3 is TGTGCCAGCAGCCCGACTAGCGGGAGCTTTTATGAGCAGTTCTTC.

This clonotype appeared many times. The V call is TRBV29-1, the J call TRBJ2-3; maybe TRBD2 (5 bases). The CDR3 is made up of 15 amino acids. Germline V lookup: CDR1 SQVTM, CDR2 ANQGSEA. V lost 6 bases and J lost 0, with 16 bases in between. CDR3 coding DNA: TGCAGCGTGCCCGGGAAGCTCTCTAGCACAGATACGCAGTATTTT. Amino acids: CSVPGKLSSTDTQYF.

This clonotype has a handful of counts. The chain is built from TRBV7-9 and TRBJ1-2, with D perhaps TRBD1 (6 bases). Between the trimmed V and J ends, which lost 6 bases and 7 bases, there was a span of 18 bases. Germline assignment: CDR1 SEHNR and CDR2 FQNEAQ (reference sequence). CDR3 length: 14 residues. The CDR3 reads CASSSMGAHAGYTF. Written as DNA, the CDR3 is TGTGCCAGCAGTTCAATGGGGGCGCACGCTGGCTACACCTTC. The full variable domain, its missing parts supplied by reference TRBV7-9 and TRBJ1-2, is DTGVSQNPRHKITKRGQNVTFRCDPISEHNRLYWYRQTLGQGPEFLTYFQNEAQLEKSRLLSDRFSAERPKGSFSTLEIQRTEQGDSAMYLCASSSMGAHAGYTFGSGTRLTVV.

This clonotype was found many times. V is TRBV20-1 and J is TRBJ2-1; 10 bases are a match to TRBD2. CDR3 length: 16 amino acids. V gave up 0 bases and J gave up 7 bases; unmatched junction bases: 9. CDR1 is DFQATT and CDR2 is SNEGSKA in the germline V gene (reference sequence). CDR3 protein: CSARDRRLAGANEQFF. As DNA, the CDR3 is TGCAGTGCTAGAGATCGACGGCTAGCGGGAGCTAATGAGCAGTTCTTC.

This chain links TRBV4-1 with TRBJ1-2; no clear D. V was shortened by 0 bases and J by 2 bases, with 19 bases between the two germline ends. The CDR3 is made up of 18 amino acids. The germline V gene encodes CDR1 MGHRA and CDR2 YSYEKL. The CDR3 region has the DNA TGCGCCAGCAGCCAAGAAGGATCAGGTTTTTGGACCAACTATGGCTACACCTTC. It is translated as CASSQEGSGFWTNYGYTF.

The V call is TRBV4-1, the J call TRBJ2-7; 10 bases are shared with TRBD2. The DNA end lines up better with TRBJ2-5; the J call may be wrong. Germline CDR1 is MGHRA and CDR2 is YSYEKL. The CDR3 has 20 amino acids. The CDR3 loop is CASSQDSGGFLAGARKTQYF. CDR3 in DNA: TGCGCCAGCAGCCAAGACTCCGGGGGCTTCCTAGCGGGGGCCAGGAAGACCCAGTACTTC.

V and J are TRBV6-2 or TRBV6-3 and TRBJ2-7; TRBD1 agrees at 10 bases. V was clipped by 4 bases and J by 3 bases; unmatched bases: 6. The CDR3 consists of 15 residues. Germline CDR1 reads MNHEY; CDR2 reads SVGEGT. The CDR3 DNA follows: TGTGCCAGCAGTTGTAGGGACAGGGGATACTACGAGCAGTACTTC. As protein: CASSCRDRGYYEQYF.

In its sample, this clonotype was seen a few times. V usage is TRBV4-1 and J usage is TRBJ2-7; D unresolved. The CDR3 covers 16 residues. Trimming pared 3 bases from V and 0 bases from J, leaving 15 bases between. Germline V gene data show CDR1 as MGHRA and CDR2 as YSYEKL. CDR3 nucleotides: TGCGCCAGCAGCCATCCCGTGTCGACTGGCTCCTACGAGCAGTACTTC. It specifies CASSHPVSTGSYEQYF.

The chain carries TRBV5-6 and TRBJ2-7, with 11 bases lining up with TRBD2. Germline lookup yields CDR1 SGHDT and CDR2 YYEEEE. This CDR3 has 17 residues. V lost 4 bases to trimming and J lost 0 bases; unmatched junction nucleotides: 9. Here the CDR3 reads CASSPAASGRSSYEQYF. For the CDR3, the DNA is TGTGCCAGCAGCCCGGCGGCTAGCGGGAGGAGCTCCTACGAGCAGTACTTC.

The rearrangement uses TRBV4-2 and TRBJ2-3; D is ambiguous. V shed 5 bases and J shed 4 bases, with 10 bases lying between them. Per germline, CDR1 LGHNA and CDR2 YNFKEQ. This CDR3 spans 13 amino acids. The DNA for the CDR3 is TGTGCCAGCAGCGAATCTGGTCCAGATACGCAGTATTTT. Protein sequence: CASSESGPDTQYF.

This chain connects TRBV10-3 to TRBJ2-3; 7 positions match TRBD2. CDR1 is ENHRY and CDR2 is SYGVKD in the germline V gene. Trimming took 2 bases from V and 6 from J; bases not matched to a gene: 11. CDR3 size: 16 residues. In DNA form, the CDR3 reads TGTGCCATCAGTGAGGGCGGTAGCGGGCAGGAGGATACGCAGTATTTT. Translation gives CAISEGGSGQEDTQYF.

J is TRBJ1-2 and V is TRBV30; no firm D call. Germline V gene data show CDR1 as GTSNPN and CDR2 as SVGIG (reference sequence). Trimming removed 1 base at V and 8 bases at J, with 5 bases between. The CDR3 is 10 residues long. CDR3 in amino acids: CAWSDGGYTF. For the CDR3, the DNA is TGTGCCTGGAGTGACGGGGGCTACACCTTC.

This clonotype has more than one count but fewer than ten. V and J are TRBV2 and TRBJ1-5; D uncertain. Trimming took off 5 bases at V and 0 bases at J, with 8 bases between the two ends. The germline V gene encodes CDR1 SNHLY and CDR2 FYNNEI. CDR3 length: 14 residues. The CDR3 region is CASSSEYSNQPQHF. CDR3 DNA sequence: TGTGCCAGCAGTTCAGAGTATAGCAATCAGCCCCAGCATTTT.

This clonotype has ten or more counts. A junction boundary mismatches the germline segment, possibly from a read error. The chain links TRBV5-1 to TRBJ2-1; TRBD2 matches 9 bases. This CDR3 comprises 16 residues. The germline CDR1 and CDR2 sequences are SGHRS and YFSETQ. Here the CDR3 DNA reads TGTGCCAGCAGCTTAGGAGCGGGGGGCTCATACAATGAGCAGTTCTTC. Its translation: CASSLGAGGSYNEQFF.

This clonotype appeared once. The chain is built from TRBV3-1 and TRBJ2-3; D might be TRBD2 (6 bases). Trimming shortened V by 8 bases and J by 6 bases, and 12 bases separated the two germline ends. Germline V gives CDR1 LGHDT, CDR2 YNNKEL (reference sequence). The CDR3 contains 12 residues. The CDR3 nucleotides read TGTGCCAGCCAGAGAGGAGGGGATACGCAGTATTTT. Its translation: CASQRGGDTQYF.

Here the CDR3 reads CASTTGAGANYGYTF. The CDR3 nucleotides are TGTGCCAGCACCACCGGTGCGGGGGCGAACTATGGCTACACCTTC. The gene calls are TRBV11-2 and TRBJ1-2; D might be TRBD1 (6 bases). CDR3 length: 15 amino acids. V lost 7 bases and J lost 2, with 17 bases in between. The germline V gene encodes CDR1 SGHAT and CDR2 FQNNGV.

This clonotype was found a few times. V is TRBV7-2 and J is TRBJ2-7, with 9 bases lining up with TRBD2. The germline V gene encodes CDR1 SGHTA and CDR2 FQGNSA. Germline trimming cut 3 bases from V and 7 bases from J; bases unmatched to any gene: 10. The CDR3 has 15 residues. For the CDR3, the DNA is TGTGCCAGCAGCTTTCGGAGTAGCGGGAGTGGTGAGCAGTACTTC. Its protein product is CASSFRSSGSGEQYF.